The clone carrying this TCR beta chain was observed once. Its antigen is undetermined. The data are from a study of T-cell reconstitution after alpha-beta-depleted transplantation in children. Between the trimmed V and J ends, which lost 6 bases and 0 bases, there was a span of 21 bases. The length of the CDR3 is 19 residues. Germline V CDR1 and CDR2: MNHNS, SASEGT. Unique molecular identifiers were used to barcode this TCRbeta library. TCRdb re-analysed the PCR reads in MiXCR, keeping a single row per CDR3 protein. The sample includes 580,000 or so distinct CDR3 sequences, more than 20% of them seen just once. Study results and caveats: T-cell numbers and diversity one year post-transplant derived largely from freshly generated T cells. Reportedly, roughly two months post-transplant, alpha-beta T cells arose from several hundred expanded graft clones.

The source of this sequence is a boy less than two years old who had a stem cell transplant for acute myeloid leukemia, so the T cells may come from the graft donor. The source material was PBMCs, mostly from graft donor cells, sampled 360 days after TCRalphabeta/CD19-depleted stem cell transplant. This chain joins TRBV6-1 and TRBJ2-6; possibly TRBD1 for D (6 bases). The chain's CDR3 is CASSPYGQPTSSGANVLTF. CDR3 DNA sequence: TGTGCCAGCAGCCCCTATGGACAGCCTACTTCCTCTGGGGCCAACGTCCTGACTTTC.